A single sample is the source of the 19 T cell receptor beta chains below, sequenced in a study of T cell repertoires in cytomegalovirus infection. Via MiXCR, TCRdb re-called the reads, giving one row per CDR3 protein. The sample has about 180,000 distinct CDR3 sequences; around 14% are singletons. The sequencing sample was made of PBMCs. The source is a human donor in good health (CMV status not recorded). Some clones in this sample may be carry-over from other donors' samples.

Ten or more counts support this clonotype. The rearrangement links TRBV11-2 to TRBJ2-2; D is possibly TRBD1 (5 bases). V was pared by 5 bases and J by 5 bases, with 12 bases between. CDR1 and CDR2 (germline): SGHAT, FQNNGV. The CDR3 spans 14 residues. CDR3 coding DNA: TGTGCCAGCAGCCCCGGCAGGGCAACCGGGGAGCTGTTTTTT. It specifies CASSPGRATGELFF.

This chain joins TRBV7-9 and TRBJ2-2; perhaps TRBD1 as D (5 bases). The CDR3 totals 13 residues. Germline CDR1 and CDR2: SEHNR and FQNEAQ (reference sequence). Trimming removed 5 bases from V and 6 bases from J, with 10 bases in between. The DNA for the CDR3 is TGTGCCAGCAGCCCCGACAGCGCCGGGGAGCTGTTTTTT. This codes for CASSPDSAGELFF. The complete variable domain, with remaining parts taken from reference TRBV7-9 and TRBJ2-2, reads DTGVSQNPRHKITKRGQNVTFRCDPISEHNRLYWYRQTLGQGPEFLTYFQNEAQLEKSRLLSDRFSAERPKGSFSTLEIQRTEQGDSAMYLCASSPDSAGELFFGEGSRLTVL.

V is TRBV18 and J is TRBJ2-7, with D possibly being TRBD2 (6 bases). Germline V CDR1 and CDR2: KGHSH, LQKENI. Trimming took 6 bases from V and 6 from J, leaving 21 bases between them. This CDR3 spans 15 amino acids. The CDR3 sequence: CASSPSVGSGSEQYF. In nucleotides, the CDR3 is TGTGCCAGCTCCCCGTCCGTCGGCAGCGGGTCCGAGCAGTACTTC. Drawing the rest from reference TRBV18 and TRBJ2-7, the complete variable domain is NAGVMQNPRHLVRRRGQEARLRCSPMKGHSHVYWYRQLPEEGLKFMVYLQKENIIDESGMPKERFSAEFPKEGPSILRIQQVVRGDSAAYFCASSPSVGSGSEQYFGPGTRLTVT.

This clonotype was detected only a few times. This rearrangement joins TRBV6-2 or TRBV6-3 to TRBJ2-7, with 7 bases matching TRBD2. This CDR3 is built from 13 residues. Trimming took 7 bases from V and 4 from J; bases not matched to a gene: 7. The germline gives CDR1 MNHEY, CDR2 SVGEGT. Written as DNA, the CDR3 is TGTGCCAGCAACGCCCGGGGGGTTTACGAGCAGTACTTC. Amino acid sequence: CASNARGVYEQYF.

This clonotype was seen more than once but under ten times. This chain links TRBV7-9 with TRBJ2-7; possibly TRBD1 for D (6 bases). The V end lost 7 bases, the J end lost 0 bases, and 16 bases lay between the germline ends. This CDR3 spans 15 amino acids. Per germline, CDR1 SEHNR and CDR2 FQNEAQ (reference sequence). The CDR3 loop reads CASTIQGRSSYEQYF. CDR3 DNA sequence: TGTGCCAGCACCATACAGGGCAGGAGCTCCTACGAGCAGTACTTC.

Ten or more counts support this clonotype. This chain uses TRBV7-2 with TRBJ1-5; D uncertain. The germline CDR1 and CDR2 sequences are SGHTA and FQGNSA. The CDR3 extends over 14 amino acids. Trimming shortened V by 3 bases and J by 5 bases, and 11 bases separated the two germline ends. CDR3 sequence (DNA): TGTGCCAGCAGCTTGAAAATTAAGGATCAGCCCCAGCATTTT. This encodes CASSLKIKDQPQHF.

The chain carries TRBV7-3 and TRBJ2-1; D is perhaps TRBD2 (7 bases). CDR1 and CDR2 (germline): SGHTA, FQGTGA. Trimming pared 1 base from V and 0 bases from J, leaving 16 bases between. CDR3 length equals 18 residues. CDR3 sequence reads: CASSLRGGPFNSYNEQFF. CDR3 bases: TGTGCCAGCAGCTTAAGGGGGGGGCCATTTAACTCCTACAATGAGCAGTTCTTC. The full variable domain, its missing parts supplied by reference TRBV7-3 and TRBJ2-1, is GAGVSQTPSNKVTEKGKYVELRCDPISGHTALYWYRQSLGQGPEFLIYFQGTGAADDSGLPNDRFFAVRPEGSVSTLKIQRTERGDSAVYLCASSLRGGPFNSYNEQFFGPGTRLTVL.

The J gene is TRBJ2-7, the V gene TRBV20-1; 9 bases agree with TRBD2. The trim removed 0 bases at V and 3 bases at J, leaving 6 bases unmatched. CDR1 and CDR2 (germline): DFQATT, SNEGSKA (reference sequence). There are 15 residues in the CDR3. The CDR3 sequence: CSARDRLAAYYEQYF. The CDR3 region has the DNA TGCAGTGCTAGAGATCGACTAGCGGCTTACTACGAGCAGTACTTC.

CDR3 in amino acids: CASSYGGSTNTGELFF. The CDR3 bases are TGTGCCAGCAGTTACGGTGGCTCCACGAACACCGGGGAGCTGTTTTTT. This chain joins TRBV6-6 and TRBJ2-2, with no clear D. The CDR3 length is 16 residues. Per the germline V gene, CDR1 is MNHNY and CDR2 is SVGAGI (reference sequence). V was clipped by 2 bases and J by 0 bases, with 10 bases between them.

The table lists this clonotype with a few counts. The chain links TRBV20-1 to TRBJ2-7; no clear D. This CDR3 is 13 amino acids long. Trimming removed 0 bases at V and 1 base at J, with 7 bases between. Germline assignment: CDR1 DFQATT and CDR2 SNEGSKA (reference sequence). The CDR3 here is CSARDGVSYEQYF. The CDR3 nucleotides read TGCAGTGCTAGAGATGGTGTTTCCTACGAGCAGTACTTC.

In this sample, this clonotype turned up a few times. The chain couples TRBV6-2 or TRBV6-3 to TRBJ2-7, with 7 bases that match TRBD2. CDR1 and CDR2 from the germline V gene are MNHEY and SVGEGT. The CDR3 loop spans 17 amino acids. The junction had 11 bases not matched to a gene; V was cut back by 0 bases and J by 3 bases. The CDR3 spells CASSYSIWAGEGYEQYF. The CDR3 DNA is TGTGCCAGCAGTTACTCGATATGGGCGGGAGAGGGCTACGAGCAGTACTTC.

This clonotype came up a few times. The V and J genes are TRBV29-1 and TRBJ2-1; D is perhaps TRBD1 or TRBD2 (6 bases each). Trimming pared 3 bases from V and 6 bases from J, leaving 18 bases between. Germline values: CDR1 SQVTM, CDR2 ANQGSEA. The CDR3 is 15 amino acids. CDR3: CSVDVQGGVGNEQFF. The CDR3 DNA follows: TGCAGCGTTGATGTACAGGGAGGAGTTGGCAATGAGCAGTTCTTC.

This clonotype was observed a handful of times. The rearrangement uses TRBV2 and TRBJ2-3; unclear D gene. Trimming removed 2 bases at V and 3 bases at J, with 12 bases between. The CDR3 contains 15 residues. Germline lookup yields CDR1 SNHLY and CDR2 FYNNEI. CDR3: CASSETLIGTDTQYF. CDR3 sequence (DNA): TGTGCCAGCAGTGAAACTCTTATCGGGACAGATACGCAGTATTTT.

CDR3 residues: CSARMGQETQYF. CDR3 DNA: TGCAGCGCCAGAATGGGGCAAGAGACCCAGTACTTC. The chain uses TRBV29-1 and TRBJ2-5; D ambiguous. This CDR3 has 12 amino acids. CDR1 is SQVTM, CDR2 ANQGSEA, per germline. Deletions cut 7 bases from V and 2 bases from J, with 11 bases between.

This clonotype was recorded a few times. V is TRBV2 and J is TRBJ2-1, with 7 bases fitting TRBD1. CDR1 and CDR2 (germline): SNHLY, FYNNEI. The CDR3 runs to 13 residues. Trimming at V came to 0 bases and at J to 7 bases, leaving 0 bases not matched to a gene. CDR3 in amino acids: CASSEARGNEQFF. The CDR3 DNA reads TGTGCCAGCAGTGAAGCCAGGGGGAATGAGCAGTTCTTC.

This clonotype came up a few times. The chain combines TRBV27 with TRBJ2-7; TRBD1 matches at 7 bases. CDR1 and CDR2 from the germline V gene are MNHEY and SMNVEV (reference sequence). This CDR3 spans 14 amino acids. V gave up 8 bases and J gave up 5 bases; unmatched junction bases: 12. The DNA of the CDR3 is TGTGCCAGCTGGTTTCGACAGGGTAGCGACGAGCAGTACTTC. Translating gives CASWFRQGSDEQYF.

This clonotype was detected a few times. The rearrangement joins TRBV7-9 to TRBJ1-5; D might be TRBD1 (6 bases). The CDR3 runs to 16 residues. V lost 1 base, J lost 5 bases, and 15 bases lay in between. Germline CDR1 SEHNR, CDR2 FQNEAQ (reference sequence). The CDR3 DNA reads as TGTGCCAGCAGCTTAGAGTTAGGGGGGGCCGATCAGCCCCAGCATTTT. Its translation is CASSLELGGADQPQHF. Full variable domain (missing parts from reference TRBV7-9 and TRBJ1-5): DTGVSQNPRHKITKRGQNVTFRCDPISEHNRLYWYRQTLGQGPEFLTYFQNEAQLEKSRLLSDRFSAERPKGSFSTLEIQRTEQGDSAMYLCASSLELGGADQPQHFGDGTRLSIL.

There are many counts of this clonotype. This chain links TRBV12-5 with TRBJ2-5; D not resolved. Deletions cut 6 bases from V and 6 bases from J, with 8 bases between. The CDR3 extends over 11 amino acids. Germline loops: CDR1 LGHNT, CDR2 FRNRAP. CDR3 nucleotide sequence: TGTGCTAGTGGGCCAGAGAAGACCCAGTACTTC. Translated: CASGPEKTQYF. Looking up the rest from reference TRBV12-5 and TRBJ2-5 gives the full variable domain: DARVTQTPRHKVTEMGQEVTMRCQPILGHNTVFWYRQTMMQGLELLAYFRNRAPLDDSGMPKDRFSAEMPDATLATLKIQPSEPRDSAVYFCASGPEKTQYFGPGTRLLVL.

V is TRBV27 and J is TRBJ1-2; D is unclear. Trimming shortened V by 5 bases and J by 4 bases, and 14 bases separated the two germline ends. Germline V gene data show CDR1 as MNHEY and CDR2 as SMNVEV (reference sequence). The CDR3 covers 14 residues. CDR3 coding DNA: TGTGCCAGCAGTCCGTCCAACATTTTCTATGGCTACACCTTC. Encoded protein: CASSPSNIFYGYTF.